This T cell receptor beta chain was identified during a study of shared clonotypes between healthy human individuals. The germline V gene has CDR1 MNHEY and CDR2 SMNVEV (reference sequence). This CDR3 is 15 amino acids long. Clones were read by immunoSEQ multiplex PCR, and TCRdb kept only the in-frame ones, dropping some. The sample shows 180,000 or so clones, over 80% of them seen only once. Specimen: naive CD4+ T cells sorted from blood. Documented subset: CD45RA+ positively selected. The clonotype originates from a woman in her twenties or thirties in good health. The genes are TRBV27 and TRBJ2-5, with 13 positions matching TRBD2. Matching the DNA end better, TRBJ2-7 makes the J call doubtful. The CDR3 spells CASSGRTSGRYEQYF. The CDR3 DNA follows: TGTGCCAGCAGTGGCCGGACTAGCGGGAGATACGAGCAGTACTTC.